One sample yielded the 21 T cell receptor beta chains listed below, sequenced in a study of blood T cells in healthy people across ages (dated by TCRdb to the mid-2010s). Receptors were amplified or captured by 5' RACE. The run used an Illumina HiSeq 2500. A second PCR of about 6 to 12 cycles was run with a J-beta primer mix and a sample-barcoded 5' primer. TCRdb reran the public reads through fastp at Q25 and MiXCR, keeping productive beta chains. Rows are unified per CDR3 protein, each entry keeping the most common DNA and genes. The sample table holds 1.2 million to 1.5 million distinct CDR3 sequences, of which 59% were seen once. Of the sample, 5% to 7% falls within the top ten clones. The sequenced material came from blood. The source is a man younger than 35 in good health.

This clonotype was observed a handful of times. As DNA, the CDR3 is TGCGCCAGCAGCCGCGGGACAGTGGATCAGCCCCAGCATTTT. Translated, it gives CASSRGTVDQPQHF. The chain is built from TRBV4-1 and TRBJ1-5, with 7 bases matching TRBD1. With 4 bases clipped from V and 5 bases from J, the junction kept 5 bases outside the gene matches. Germline CDR1 reads MGHRA; CDR2 reads YSYEKL. This CDR3 contains 14 residues.

The gene calls are TRBV6-1 and TRBJ2-3, with D possibly matching TRBD2 (6 bases). This CDR3 spans 15 amino acids. The V gene's germline CDR1 is MNHNS and CDR2 SASEGT. Trimming left V 1 base short and J 0 bases short, with 8 bases between. CDR3 protein: CASSEERASTDTQYF. CDR3 DNA: TGTGCCAGCAGTGAAGAGCGGGCTAGCACAGATACGCAGTATTTT.

The chain joins TRBV6-1 to TRBJ2-7, with 9 bases identical to TRBD1. Germline V gives CDR1 MNHNS, CDR2 SASEGT. This CDR3 is built from 13 residues. V dropped 8 bases and J dropped 4; count of bases not matched to a gene: 6. The DNA of the CDR3 is TGTGCCAGCCGGGACAGGGCCCTATACGAGCAGTACTTC. As protein: CASRDRALYEQYF.

The chain couples TRBV13 to TRBJ2-1, with unresolved D. The CDR3 length is 16 residues. CDR1 PRHDT and CDR2 FYEKMQ come from the germline V gene (reference sequence). Trimming took 5 bases from V and 4 from J, leaving 18 bases between them. CDR3 amino acids: CASSLHPRPPYNEQFF. The CDR3 DNA reads TGTGCCAGCAGCCTACACCCCCGCCCCCCATACAATGAGCAGTTCTTC.

This chain links TRBV6-1 with TRBJ2-1; TRBD2 matches at 11 bases. Germline CDR1 MNHNS, CDR2 SASEGT. The V segment lost 8 bases and the J segment 1 base; nucleotides outside the gene matches: 4. This CDR3 contains 15 residues. CDR3 region: CASPRLAGSYNEQFF. Here the CDR3 DNA reads TGTGCCAGCCCTCGACTAGCGGGGTCCTACAATGAGCAGTTCTTC.

The J gene is TRBJ2-5, the V gene TRBV10-3; 7 nucleotides agree with TRBD2. The CDR3 has 16 amino acids. Germline V gene lookup returns CDR1 ENHRY and CDR2 SYGVKD. The ends lost 2 bases at V and 5 bases at J; junction bases unmatched: 11. DNA of the CDR3: TGTGCCATCAGTGAGGGCTTGGCGGGAGCGTTGGAGACCCAGTACTTC. It is translated as CAISEGLAGALETQYF.

The rearrangement uses TRBV27 and TRBJ2-5; maybe TRBD1 (5 bases). Deletions cut 5 bases from V and 0 bases from J, with 16 bases between. The CDR3 runs 16 residues. The germline CDR1 and CDR2 sequences are MNHEY and SMNVEV (reference sequence). The CDR3 nucleotides read TGTGCCAGCAGTCCCCTCGACAGCCGGTACCAAGAGACCCAGTACTTC. Translating gives CASSPLDSRYQETQYF.

This sequence joins TRBV7-9 and TRBJ2-7; a weak D match, TRBD2 (5 bases). V lost 8 bases and J 4 bases, leaving 15 bases between the germline ends. CDR1 is SEHNR, CDR2 FQNEAQ, per germline (reference sequence). The CDR3 runs to 13 residues. CDR3 in DNA: TGTGCCAGCGGCAGAGGGAACACGTACGAGCAGTACTTC. The encoded protein is CASGRGNTYEQYF.

V is TRBV20-1 and J is TRBJ2-5; TRBD2 aligns across 8 bases. V trimming: 4 bases; J trimming: 2 bases; junction bases outside the gene matches: 3. The germline CDR1 and CDR2 sequences are DFQATT and SNEGSKA (reference sequence). CDR3 length: 13 residues. The DNA of the CDR3 is TGCAGTGCTAACGGGGGGGATCAAGAGACCCAGTACTTC. This encodes CSANGGDQETQYF.

This clonotype was detected a few times. V is TRBV13 and J is TRBJ1-2, with D uncertain. V was cut by 0 bases and J by 0 bases, with 11 bases left in between. Germline loops: CDR1 PRHDT, CDR2 FYEKMQ (reference sequence). This CDR3 is 16 amino acids long. Here the CDR3 reads CASSLGLWHPNYGYTF. CDR3 nucleotides: TGTGCCAGCAGCTTAGGGCTTTGGCATCCTAACTATGGCTACACCTTC.

Only a few counts were recorded for this clonotype. The chain carries TRBV6-2 or TRBV6-3 and TRBJ2-5; 8 bases fit TRBD2. This CDR3 comprises 19 residues. Germline-derived CDR1 and CDR2 are MNHEY and SVGEGT. V trimming: 0 bases; J trimming: 2 bases; junction bases outside the gene matches: 14. The CDR3 DNA follows: TGTGCCAGCAGTTACTCCGGTCGGGGGGGCCTTAGGAGACAAGAGACCCAGTACTTC. Protein product: CASSYSGRGGLRRQETQYF.

To note about this clonotype: An end of the junction does not agree with germline; a read error may underlie this. The V and J genes are TRBV29-1 and TRBJ1-1, with D possibly being TRBD1 (5 bases). The CDR3 has 13 residues. The germline CDR1 and CDR2 sequences are SQVTM and ANQGSEA. As DNA, the CDR3 is TGCAGCGTTGGGACGGGGGTGGACACTGGAGCTTTCTTT. Its protein product is CSVGTGVDTGAFF.

To note about this clonotype: This may come from a read error, since a much larger clone is one base off. The chain is built from TRBV4-1 and TRBJ2-7; the match to TRBD1 covers 8 bases. Germline V CDR1 and CDR2: MGHRA, YSYEKL. This CDR3 contains 13 residues. The junction had 6 bases not matched to a gene; V was cut back by 1 base and J by 10 bases. CDR3 in amino acids: CASSQVPGGDQYF. The CDR3 bases are TGCGCCAGCAGCCAAGTTCCAGGGGGCGACCAGTACTTC.

The chain employs TRBV20-1 and TRBJ1-3; no reliable D call. The CDR3 covers 14 residues. Germline lookup yields CDR1 DFQATT and CDR2 SNEGSKA (reference sequence). The ends were cut back, 2 bases at V and 0 bases at J, with 8 bases in the middle. CDR3: CSARSGLSGNTIYF. In DNA, the CDR3 is TGCAGTGCTAGATCAGGTCTCTCTGGAAACACCATATATTTT.

This clonotype was seen once. The genes are TRBV19 and TRBJ2-7; TRBD2 might be the D (5 bases). V lost 8 bases to trimming and J lost 4 bases, with 21 bases between them. CDR1 is LNHDA and CDR2 is SQIVND in the germline V gene (reference sequence). CDR3 length equals 15 residues. In DNA, the CDR3 is TGTGCCAGTGCCCTGGGAGTCCAGTCACGATACGAGCAGTACTTC. This codes for CASALGVQSRYEQYF.

This clonotype was detected a few times. The rearrangement uses TRBV12-3 or TRBV12-4 and TRBJ2-7, with unresolved D. CDR3 length: 12 amino acids. V dropped 6 bases and J dropped 4 bases, with 10 bases sitting between them. CDR3 in amino acids: CASRIGVYEQYF. The CDR3, as DNA: TGTGCCAGCAGGATTGGGGTGTACGAGCAGTACTTC.

This clonotype has a handful of counts. This chain links TRBV7-7 with TRBJ2-3; D is perhaps TRBD2 (6 bases). Per the germline V gene, CDR1 is SSHAT and CDR2 is FNYEAQ (reference sequence). This CDR3 has 15 residues. The V gene lost 6 bases and the J gene lost 5 bases, with 18 bases spanning the gap. CDR3 loop: CASSPYGGNGDTQYF. The CDR3 DNA follows: TGTGCCAGCAGTCCCTATGGAGGGAATGGAGATACGCAGTATTTT.

The chain employs TRBV12-3 or TRBV12-4 and TRBJ2-7, with TRBD1 identical over 8 bases. CDR3 size: 15 residues. The V gene end was trimmed by 5 bases and the J gene end by 3 bases; junction bases not matched to a gene: 9. The CDR3 nucleotides are TGTGCCAGCAGTCCCCCGGACAGGGATTACTACGAGCAGTACTTC. It translates to CASSPPDRDYYEQYF.

V and J are TRBV7-4 and TRBJ1-1; the D gene is possibly TRBD1 (5 bases). The CDR3 extends over 17 amino acids. Trimming cost V 7 bases and J 1 base, with 22 bases left between them. Per the germline V gene, CDR1 is SGHVT and CDR2 is SQSDAQ. The CDR3 protein is CASTRGGVFGTNTEAFF. DNA for the CDR3: TGTGCCAGCACTCGGGGGGGGGTGTTCGGAACGAACACTGAAGCTTTCTTT.

In this sample, this clonotype turned up a few times. The chain has TRBV4-1 and TRBJ1-5; D might be TRBD1 (5 bases). The CDR3 has 14 amino acids. Germline CDR1 and CDR2: MGHRA and YSYEKL. With 2 bases removed from V and 3 bases from J, the gap between germline ends came to 8 bases. This chain's CDR3 is CASSQRGINQPQHF. The DNA of the CDR3 is TGCGCCAGCAGCCAACGGGGGATCAATCAGCCCCAGCATTTT.

V usage is TRBV3-1 and J usage is TRBJ2-2, with D perhaps assigned TRBD1 or TRBD2 (6 bases each). There are 17 residues in the CDR3. The germline V gene has CDR1 LGHDT and CDR2 YNNKEL (reference sequence). V was trimmed by 4 bases and J by 2 bases, leaving 17 bases between them. CDR3 DNA sequence: TGTGCCAGCAGCCCTAACCGGGGGCACGCTAACACCGGGGAGCTGTTTTTT. It codes for CASSPNRGHANTGELFF. The variable domain in full, completed from reference TRBV3-1 and TRBJ2-2, reads DTAVSQTPKYLVTQMGNDKSIKCEQNLGHDTMYWYKQDSKKFLKIMFSYNNKELIINETVPNRFSPKSPDKAHLNLHINSLELGDSAVYFCASSPNRGHANTGELFFGEGSRLTVL.